One sample yielded the 9 T cell receptor beta chains listed below, sequenced in a study of Graves' ophthalmopathy and Graves' hyperthyroidism. Amplified TCR beta CDR3 regions were obtained using RNA transcripts as template. The first-round RT-PCR employed HTBI primers together with the Qiagen OneStep RT-PCR kit. A multiplex PCR was then performed as the second round. TCRdb called the multiplex PCR reads again in MiXCR, with one record for every CDR3 protein. The sample has approximately 1.2 million distinct CDR3 sequences, less than 45% seen once. Material for sequencing was peripheral blood or thyroid tissue (not recorded which). The source of these receptors is an adult man with Graves' hyperthyroidism.

CDR3 coding DNA: TGTGCCAGCAGTTACTCGAGCACTAATAACTATGGCTACACCTTC. Amino acids: CASSYSSTNNYGYTF. This chain links TRBV6-5 with TRBJ1-2; D call uncertain. The length of the CDR3 is 15 residues. CDR1 and CDR2 (germline): MNHEY, SVGAGI. The V end was cut by 0 bases, the J end by 1 base, with 9 bases between.

Here the CDR3 reads CSARPGQGWSEQYF. The CDR3 DNA follows: TGCAGTGCTAGGCCGGGACAGGGTTGGTCCGAGCAGTACTTC. The rearrangement links TRBV20-1 to TRBJ2-7; TRBD1 matches 9 bases. This CDR3 region has 14 residues. From germline, CDR1 is DFQATT and CDR2 SNEGSKA (reference sequence). V lost 3 bases, J lost 6 bases, and 9 bases stayed unmatched.

This sequence joins TRBV7-8 and TRBJ2-2, with 9 positions matching TRBD1. Germline CDR1 is SGHVS and CDR2 is FQNEAQ. The CDR3 totals 16 residues. With 6 bases clipped from V and 9 bases from J, the junction kept 14 bases outside the gene matches. This chain's CDR3 is CASRVGTGMILRELFF. The CDR3 DNA reads as TGTGCCAGCAGGGTAGGGACAGGGATGATTCTACGGGAGCTGTTTTTT.

The V gene is TRBV19, the J gene TRBJ2-7, with TRBD1 identical over 7 bases. Germline V gene lookup returns CDR1 LNHDA and CDR2 SQIVND (reference sequence). The CDR3 has 14 residues. The chain's CDR3 is CARDTRDSTYEQYF. CDR3 coding DNA: TGTGCTAGAGACACGAGGGACAGCACCTACGAGCAGTACTTC.

This clonotype was seen a few times. CDR3 DNA: TGTGCCAGCAGTGTGAACAGCCATGAAAAACTGTTTTTT. This gives the protein CASSVNSHEKLFF. The rearrangement uses TRBV25-1 and TRBJ1-4; D ambiguous. The CDR3 loop spans 13 amino acids. Trimming cost V 4 bases and J 6 bases, with 9 bases left between them. Germline V gene lookup returns CDR1 MGHDK and CDR2 SYGVNS. The variable domain in full, completed from reference TRBV25-1 and TRBJ1-4, reads EADIYQTPRYLVIGTGKKITLECSQTMGHDKMYWYQQDPGMELHLIHYSYGVNSTEKGDLSSESTVSRIRTEHFPLTLESARPSHTSQYLCASSVNSHEKLFFGSGTQLSVL.

This clonotype came up many times. This chain uses TRBV2 with TRBJ1-3; 7 bases are a match to TRBD1. CDR1 is SNHLY, CDR2 FYNNEI, per germline. The CDR3 contains 14 residues. The V gene end was trimmed by 4 bases and the J gene end by 0 bases; junction bases not matched to a gene: 0. This CDR3 is CASSGQGSGNTIYF. The DNA of the CDR3 is TGTGCCAGCAGTGGACAGGGCTCTGGAAACACCATATATTTT. Combining the CDR3 with reference TRBV2 and TRBJ1-3 gives the whole variable domain EPEVTQTPSHQVTQMGQEVILRCVPISNHLYFYWYRQILGQKVEFLVSFYNNEISEKSEIFDDQFSVERPDGSNFTLKIRSTKLEDSAMYFCASSGQGSGNTIYFGEGSWLTVV.

This clonotype was observed a few times. This chain connects TRBV9 to TRBJ2-7; D is unclear. Germline assignment: CDR1 SGDLS and CDR2 YYNGEE. The V end lost 0 bases, the J end lost 3 bases, and 7 bases lay between the germline ends. CDR3 length equals 13 residues. The CDR3 DNA is TGTGCCAGCAGCGTAGACGATAACTACGAGCAGTACTTC. It codes for CASSVDDNYEQYF. Looking up the rest from reference TRBV9 and TRBJ2-7 gives the full variable domain: DSGVTQTPKHLITATGQRVTLRCSPRSGDLSVYWYQQSLDQGLQFLIQYYNGEERAKGNILERFSAQQFPDLHSELNLSSLELGDSALYFCASSVDDNYEQYFGPGTRLTVT.

As concerns this clonotype: This CDR3 fails to terminate in the conserved phenylalanine or tryptophan, so it likely reflects a read error. The DNA is omitted, as the CDR3 cannot be located on it reliably, and the CDR3 follows TCRdb's listing. The V call is TRBV29-1, the J call TRBJ1-4. Both ends counted, the CDR3 spans 9 residues. Germline V gene data show CDR1 as SQVTM and CDR2 as ANQGSEA. The CDR3 is CSVEGLAGR.

The CDR3 region is CASSFSREYQTEQFF. CDR3 nucleotide sequence: TGTGCCAGCAGCTTTTCCAGGGAATATCAAACTGAGCAGTTCTTC. This chain connects TRBV7-9 to TRBJ2-7; D perhaps matches TRBD1 (5 bases). The DNA end favors TRBJ2-1, so the J call may be wrong. CDR3 size: 15 residues. Per germline, CDR1 SEHNR and CDR2 FQNEAQ (reference sequence).